The T cell receptor (beta chain) under discussion was sequenced for a study of cytomegalovirus exposure and HLA in healthy donors. Across the study: Later, an analysis reported that the 120 or so validation repertoires had used the same platform as the 500 to 750 first-cohort repertoires.

Germline lookup yields CDR1 LNHNV and CDR2 YYDKDF (reference sequence). Trimming at V came to 1 base and at J to 6 bases, leaving 3 bases not matched to a gene. The CDR3 covers 14 residues. This table comes from immunoSEQ multiplex PCR, and its TCRdb copy is limited to in-frame clones, with some not included. The sample records fewer than 75,000 clones, about 95% being singletons. As to this clone: Antigen: not known.

Broader study findings: Listed as cytomegalovirus-associated were over 150 TCR beta chains. As was reported, the classifier diagnosed cytomegalovirus status with high specificity and sensitivity.

The sequenced sample was PBMCs. V is TRBV15 and J is TRBJ2-1, with TRBD2 matching over 7 bases. The TCR sequence derives from a man aged 18 to 35 in good health and CMV-seronegative. The CDR3 sequence: CATSRVRGVNEQFF. CDR3 nucleotide sequence: TGTGCCACCAGCAGAGTTCGGGGGGTCAATGAGCAGTTCTTC.